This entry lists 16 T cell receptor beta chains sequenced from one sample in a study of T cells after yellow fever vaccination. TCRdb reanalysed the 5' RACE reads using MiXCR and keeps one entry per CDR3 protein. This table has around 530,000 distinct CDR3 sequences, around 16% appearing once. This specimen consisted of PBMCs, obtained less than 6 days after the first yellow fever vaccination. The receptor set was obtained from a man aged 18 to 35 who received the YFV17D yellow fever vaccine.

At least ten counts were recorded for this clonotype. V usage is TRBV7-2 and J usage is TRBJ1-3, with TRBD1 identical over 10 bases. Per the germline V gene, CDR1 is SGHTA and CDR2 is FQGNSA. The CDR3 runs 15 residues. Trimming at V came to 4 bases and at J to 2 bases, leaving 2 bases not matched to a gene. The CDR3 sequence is CASSSTGGPGNTIYF. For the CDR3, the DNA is TGTGCCAGCAGCTCGACAGGGGGCCCTGGAAACACCATATATTTT. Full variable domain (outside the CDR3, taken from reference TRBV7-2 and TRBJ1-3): GAGVSQSPSNKVTEKGKDVELRCDPISGHTALYWYRQSLGQGLEFLIYFQGNSAPDKSGLPSDRFSAERTGGSVSTLTIQRTQQEDSAVYLCASSSTGGPGNTIYFGEGSWLTVV.

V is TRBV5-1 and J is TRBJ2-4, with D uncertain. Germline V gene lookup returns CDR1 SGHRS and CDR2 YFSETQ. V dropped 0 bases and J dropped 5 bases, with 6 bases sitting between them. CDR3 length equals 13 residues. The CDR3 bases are TGCGCCAGCAGCTTGGTAGGCGAAAACATTCAGTACTTC. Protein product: CASSLVGENIQYF.

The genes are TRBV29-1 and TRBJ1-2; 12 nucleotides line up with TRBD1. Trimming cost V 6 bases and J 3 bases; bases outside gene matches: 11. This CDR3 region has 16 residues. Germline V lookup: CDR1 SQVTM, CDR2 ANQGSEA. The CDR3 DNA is TGCAGCGTGCCGGGACAGGGGGCGGGGAGCCACTATGGCTACACCTTC. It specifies CSVPGQGAGSHYGYTF.

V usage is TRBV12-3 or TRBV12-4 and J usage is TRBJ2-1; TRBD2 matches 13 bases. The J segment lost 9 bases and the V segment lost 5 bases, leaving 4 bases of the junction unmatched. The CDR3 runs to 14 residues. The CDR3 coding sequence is TGTGCCAGCAGTACCGGGACTAGCGGGACTGAGCAGTTCTTC. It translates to CASSTGTSGTEQFF.

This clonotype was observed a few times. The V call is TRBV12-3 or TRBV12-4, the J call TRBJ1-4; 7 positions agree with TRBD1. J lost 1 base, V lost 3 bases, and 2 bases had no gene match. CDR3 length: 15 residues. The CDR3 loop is CASSLQGGTNEKLFF. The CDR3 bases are TGTGCCAGCAGTTTGCAGGGGGGAACTAATGAAAAACTGTTTTTT.

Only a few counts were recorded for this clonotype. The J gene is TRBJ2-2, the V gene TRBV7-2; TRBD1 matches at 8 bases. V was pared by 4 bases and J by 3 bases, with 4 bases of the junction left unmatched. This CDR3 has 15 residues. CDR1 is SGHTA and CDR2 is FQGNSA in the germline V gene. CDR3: CASSWGQAYTGELFF. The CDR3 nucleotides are TGTGCCAGCAGCTGGGGACAGGCGTACACCGGGGAGCTGTTTTTT. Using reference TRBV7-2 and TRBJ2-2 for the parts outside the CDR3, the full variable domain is GAGVSQSPSNKVTEKGKDVELRCDPISGHTALYWYRQSLGQGLEFLIYFQGNSAPDKSGLPSDRFSAERTGGSVSTLTIQRTQQEDSAVYLCASSWGQAYTGELFFGEGSRLTVL.

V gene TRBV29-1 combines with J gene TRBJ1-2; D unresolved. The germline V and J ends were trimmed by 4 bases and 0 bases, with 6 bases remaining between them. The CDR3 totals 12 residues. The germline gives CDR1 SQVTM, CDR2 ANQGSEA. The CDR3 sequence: CSVAVTNYGYTF. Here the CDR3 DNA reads TGCAGCGTTGCGGTGACTAACTATGGCTACACCTTC.

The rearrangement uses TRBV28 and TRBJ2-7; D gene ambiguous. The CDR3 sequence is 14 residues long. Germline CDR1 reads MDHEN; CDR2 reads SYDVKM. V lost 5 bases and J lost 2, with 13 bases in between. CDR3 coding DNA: TGTGCCAGCAGTGTAGCAGCCCAACCCTACGAGCAGTACGTC. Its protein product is CASSVAAQPYEQYV.

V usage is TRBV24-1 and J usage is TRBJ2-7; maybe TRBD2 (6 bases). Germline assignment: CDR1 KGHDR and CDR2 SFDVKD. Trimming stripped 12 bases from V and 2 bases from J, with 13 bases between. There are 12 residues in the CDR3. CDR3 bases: TGTGCCCCCCAACGGGGGACCTACGAGCAGTACTTC. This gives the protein CAPQRGTYEQYF.

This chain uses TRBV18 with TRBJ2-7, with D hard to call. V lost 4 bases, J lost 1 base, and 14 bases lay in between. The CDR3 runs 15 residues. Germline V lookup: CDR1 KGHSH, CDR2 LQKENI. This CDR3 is CASSQLRSASYEQYF. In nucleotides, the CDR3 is TGTGCCAGCTCACAGCTGCGGAGCGCGTCCTACGAGCAGTACTTC.

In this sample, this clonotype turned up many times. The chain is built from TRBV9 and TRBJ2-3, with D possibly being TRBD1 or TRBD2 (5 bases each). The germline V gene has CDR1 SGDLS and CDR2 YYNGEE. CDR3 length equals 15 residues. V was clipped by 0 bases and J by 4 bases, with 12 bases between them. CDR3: CASSVDGASADTQYF. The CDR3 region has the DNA TGTGCCAGCAGCGTAGACGGGGCTTCGGCAGATACGCAGTATTTT.

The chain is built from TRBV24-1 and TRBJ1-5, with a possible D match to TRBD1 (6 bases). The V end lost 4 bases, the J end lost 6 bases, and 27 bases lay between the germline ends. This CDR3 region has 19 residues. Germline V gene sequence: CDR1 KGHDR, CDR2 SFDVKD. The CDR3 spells CATSEPSRRNRVASQPQHF. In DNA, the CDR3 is TGTGCCACCAGTGAACCTTCCCGGCGGAACAGGGTAGCTTCTCAGCCCCAGCATTTT.

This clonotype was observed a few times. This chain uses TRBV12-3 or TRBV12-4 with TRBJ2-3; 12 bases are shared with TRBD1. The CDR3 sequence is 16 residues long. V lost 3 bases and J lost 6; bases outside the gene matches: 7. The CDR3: CASSLTGTGGLDTQYF. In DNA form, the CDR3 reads TGTGCCAGCAGTTTGACCGGGACAGGGGGCTTGGATACGCAGTATTTT.

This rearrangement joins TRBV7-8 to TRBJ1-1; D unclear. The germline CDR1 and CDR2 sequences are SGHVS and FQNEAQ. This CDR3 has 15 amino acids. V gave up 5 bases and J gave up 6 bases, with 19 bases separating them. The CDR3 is CASSPAGGYSSEAFF. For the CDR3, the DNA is TGTGCCAGCAGCCCCGCAGGAGGGTACTCTTCTGAAGCTTTCTTT.

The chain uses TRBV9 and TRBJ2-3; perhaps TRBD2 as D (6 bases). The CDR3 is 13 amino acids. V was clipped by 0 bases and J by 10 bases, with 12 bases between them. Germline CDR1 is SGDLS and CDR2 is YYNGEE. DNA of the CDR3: TGTGCCAGCAGCGTAGGGGGGGTCCGCCCGCAGTATTTT. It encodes CASSVGGVRPQYF.

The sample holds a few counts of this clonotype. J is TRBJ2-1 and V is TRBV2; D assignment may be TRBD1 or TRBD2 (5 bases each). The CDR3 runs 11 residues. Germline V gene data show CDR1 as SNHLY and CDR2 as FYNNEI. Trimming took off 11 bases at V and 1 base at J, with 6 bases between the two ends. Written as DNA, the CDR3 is TGTGCCGGGGGTTCCTACAATGAGCAGTTCTTC. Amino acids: CAGGSYNEQFF.